This TCR beta chain came from a study of T-cell reconstitution after alpha-beta-depleted transplantation in children. General study points: There were reportedly several hundred expanded graft clones from which alpha-beta T cells came about two months after transplant. Newly made T cells mostly supplied T-cell counts and diversity one year after transplant.

It was with unique molecular identifiers that the TCRbeta library was prepared. TCRdb fed the PCR reads into MiXCR, producing one record per CDR3 protein. The sample has around 100,000 distinct CDR3 sequences; around 6% are singletons. This clonotype was seen repeatedly, ten times or more. The antigen is unknown. Germline V gene data show CDR1 as SEHNR and CDR2 as FQNEAQ (reference sequence). V was clipped by 5 bases and J by 2 bases; unmatched bases: 15. The CDR3 covers 18 residues. The sequencing used PBMCs, mostly from graft donor cells, collected 60 days after TCRalphabeta/CD19-depleted stem cell transplant. The source of this sequence is a female patient aged 2 to 10 who had a stem cell transplant for Fanconi anemia, so the T cells may come from the graft donor. The gene calls are TRBV7-9 and TRBJ2-3; 8 nucleotides line up with TRBD2. The CDR3 sequence: CASSRPRGLVPSTDTQYF. CDR3 sequence (DNA): TGTGCCAGCAGCCGTCCACGGGGACTAGTCCCTTCCACAGATACGCAGTATTTT.